This T cell receptor (beta chain) was found in a study of blood T cell repertoires in COVID-19. Source study methods: Nucleated cell counts were estimated from reference gene primer amplification. TCRdb's copy holds only in-frame clones and misses some; the assay was immunoSEQ multiplex PCR. The V and J calls and clone size were taken over from that table, and D and trimming were inferred from the DNA. The sample carries 95,000 to 150,000 clones, around 86% recorded once. V lost 4 bases to trimming and J lost 9 bases; unmatched junction nucleotides: 7. Per the germline V gene, CDR1 is SGDLS and CDR2 is YYNGEE. The CDR3 runs 15 residues.

This TCR was recovered from a man aged 35 to 55 with acute or convalescent COVID-19. The sequenced sample consisted of peripheral blood. The chain recombines TRBV9 with TRBJ2-1; 13 positions match TRBD2. This CDR3 is CASSPRTSGGPEQFF. CDR3 DNA: TGTGCCAGCAGCCCCCGGACTAGCGGGGGCCCTGAGCAGTTCTTC.